The 22 T cell receptor beta chains listed next were all sequenced from one sample in a study of blood T cell repertoires in COVID-19. Profiling relied on immunoSEQ multiplex PCR, and the TCRdb table lists in-frame clones only, not all of them. The sample includes some 73,000 clones, 65% to 90% seen only once; the top ten take around 9.6%. The specimen was peripheral blood. These receptors originate from a man over 45 with COVID-19, enrolled during active disease.

This clone occurred once. J is TRBJ1-5 and V is TRBV19; TRBD1 might be the D (6 bases). Germline CDR1 and CDR2: LNHDA and SQIVND (reference sequence). This CDR3 region has 13 residues. V lost 4 bases, J lost 5 bases, and 9 bases lay in between. Here the CDR3 reads CASSKDRYQPQHF. In DNA, the CDR3 is TGTGCCAGTAGTAAGGACAGATATCAGCCCCAGCATTTT.

The V gene is TRBV19, the J gene TRBJ2-1; D not certain. The CDR3 is made up of 13 amino acids. Trimming shortened V by 1 base and J by 5 bases, and 6 bases separated the two germline ends. Germline CDR1 reads LNHDA; CDR2 reads SQIVND (reference sequence). CDR3 loop: CASSIGSNNEQFF. The CDR3, as DNA: TGTGCCAGTAGTATAGGGTCTAACAATGAGCAGTTCTTC.

V usage is TRBV7-2 and J usage is TRBJ2-7, with 9 nucleotides matching TRBD2. The CDR3 has 15 residues. Unmatched junction bases numbered 8, after V lost 6 bases and J lost 2 bases. CDR1 and CDR2 from the germline V gene are SGHTA and FQGNSA. This CDR3 reads CASSLSASGAYEQYF. CDR3 nucleotides: TGTGCCAGCAGTTTATCGGCTAGCGGGGCCTACGAGCAGTACTTC. Full variable domain (missing parts from reference TRBV7-2 and TRBJ2-7): GAGVSQSPSNKVTEKGKDVELRCDPISGHTALYWYRQSLGQGLEFLIYFQGNSAPDKSGLPSDRFSAERTGGSVSTLTIQRTQQEDSAVYLCASSLSASGAYEQYFGPGTRLTVT.

J is TRBJ1-1 and V is TRBV10-3, with D maybe TRBD1 (5 bases). Between the trimmed V and J ends, which lost 6 bases and 2 bases, there was a span of 22 bases. This CDR3 has 17 residues. Germline assignment: CDR1 ENHRY and CDR2 SYGVKD. CDR3 amino acids: CAISEELAGPFNTEAFF. DNA for the CDR3: TGTGCCATCAGCGAAGAGTTAGCAGGGCCCTTTAACACTGAAGCTTTCTTT.

This clone was recorded once. V is TRBV9 and J is TRBJ1-2; 10 bases are shared with TRBD1. The CDR3 has 14 residues. V was pared by 4 bases and J by 7 bases, with 7 bases of the junction left unmatched. CDR1 and CDR2 (germline): SGDLS, YYNGEE. The CDR3 loop is CASSRPGQGTGYTF. The CDR3 DNA follows: TGTGCCAGCAGCAGACCGGGACAGGGGACTGGCTACACCTTC. The variable domain in full, completed from reference TRBV9 and TRBJ1-2, reads DSGVTQTPKHLITATGQRVTLRCSPRSGDLSVYWYQQSLDQGLQFLIQYYNGEERAKGNILERFSAQQFPDLHSELNLSSLELGDSALYFCASSRPGQGTGYTFGSGTRLTVV.

J is TRBJ2-1 and V is TRBV10-2, with 7 bases aligning to TRBD1. Trimming at V came to 3 bases and at J to 4 bases, leaving 0 bases not matched to a gene. Per the germline V gene, CDR1 is WSHSY and CDR2 is SAAADI. The CDR3 consists of 13 residues. The CDR3 sequence is CASSDRGYNEQFF. The CDR3 DNA reads as TGCGCCAGCAGTGACAGGGGGTACAATGAGCAGTTCTTC.

V usage is TRBV6-6 and J usage is TRBJ2-7; TRBD2 matches at 8 bases. Trimming removed 9 bases from V and 5 bases from J; junction bases left unmatched: 6. The length of the CDR3 is 12 residues. In germline, CDR1 is MNHNY, CDR2 SVGAGI (reference sequence). In DNA, the CDR3 is TGTGCCAGTTCGGGAGGGACAAACGAGCAGTACTTC. It translates to CASSGGTNEQYF.

The chain couples TRBV19 to TRBJ1-2; 7 bases match TRBD1. After removal of 6 bases from V and 3 bases from J, the junction contained 10 bases not matched to a gene. This CDR3 is built from 15 residues. Germline CDR1 and CDR2: LNHDA and SQIVND (reference sequence). The CDR3 nucleotides read TGTGCCAGTAGGCTAACAGGGGAATCGGACTATGGCTACACCTTC. This translates into CASRLTGESDYGYTF. The whole variable domain, remainder taken from reference TRBV19 and TRBJ1-2, is DGGITQSPKYLFRKEGQNVTLSCEQNLNHDAMYWYRQDPGQGLRLIYYSQIVNDFQKGDIAEGYSVSREKKESFPLTVTSAQKNPTAFYLCASRLTGESDYGYTFGSGTRLTVV.

This rearrangement joins TRBV5-5 to TRBJ1-2; tentative D call: TRBD1 (5 bases). CDR1 and CDR2 (germline): SGHKS, YYEKEE (reference sequence). The ends were cut back, 4 bases at V and 6 bases at J, with 16 bases in the middle. CDR3 length: 14 amino acids. As DNA, the CDR3 is TGTGCCAGCAGCCTTCCCTCAGGGTGGGATGGCTACACCTTC. Its translation is CASSLPSGWDGYTF. The whole variable domain, filled in from reference TRBV5-5 and TRBJ1-2, reads DAGVTQSPTHLIKTRGQQVTLRCSPISGHKSVSWYQQVLGQGPQFIFQYYEKEERGRGNFPDRFSARQFPNYSSELNVNALLLGDSALYLCASSLPSGWDGYTFGSGTRLTVV.

The rearrangement joins TRBV3-1 (or the pseudogene TRBV3-2) to TRBJ1-1, with 8 bases matching TRBD1. V lost 4 bases, J lost 4 bases, and 14 bases stayed unmatched. Germline CDR1 and CDR2: LGHDT and YNNKEL (reference sequence). The CDR3 runs 17 residues. CDR3 nucleotide sequence: TGTGCCAGCAGCCCGACCTTAAGGACAGGGAAGCGCACTGAAGCTTTCTTT. Translated, it gives CASSPTLRTGKRTEAFF.

This clone appeared a few times. V usage is TRBV12-3 or TRBV12-4 and J usage is TRBJ1-1; 7 bases line up with TRBD1. The CDR3 loop spans 11 amino acids. V lost 5 bases, J lost 8 bases, and 2 bases stayed unmatched. Written as DNA, the CDR3 is TGTGCCAGCAGTGACAGGGTGGAAGCTTTCTTT. It encodes CASSDRVEAFF.

A few counts support this clone. This rearrangement joins TRBV2 to TRBJ2-3; 7 positions agree with TRBD2. CDR1 SNHLY and CDR2 FYNNEI come from the germline V gene. The CDR3 runs to 15 residues. Trimming cost V 3 bases and J 4 bases; bases outside gene matches: 7. CDR3 nucleotides: TGTGCCAGCAGTGATTTGGCTAGCGGCCCAGATACGCAGTATTTT. This gives the protein CASSDLASGPDTQYF.

The V and J genes are TRBV6-5 and TRBJ2-7; the match to TRBD1 covers 7 bases. Germline V gene lookup returns CDR1 MNHEY and CDR2 SVGAGI. Trimming removed 6 bases from V and 5 bases from J; junction bases left unmatched: 4. CDR3 length: 12 residues. The CDR3 sequence is CASRHTGDEQYF. The DNA for the CDR3 is TGTGCCAGCAGACACACAGGGGACGAGCAGTACTTC.

This chain uses TRBV20-1 with TRBJ2-7; 7 bases match TRBD2. This CDR3 has 15 amino acids. Trimming removed 3 bases from V and 7 bases from J; junction bases left unmatched: 15. From germline, CDR1 is DFQATT and CDR2 SNEGSKA (reference sequence). This chain's CDR3 is CSASSWGEGRGEQYF. The CDR3 nucleotides are TGCAGTGCTAGTTCTTGGGGGGAGGGCCGGGGAGAGCAGTACTTC.

This clone was observed many times. This chain uses TRBV5-4 with TRBJ2-3; TRBD1 matches 8 bases. Trimming cost V 2 bases and J 4 bases; bases outside gene matches: 3. CDR3 size: 14 residues. In germline, CDR1 is SGHNT, CDR2 YYREEE (reference sequence). CDR3 region: CASSFRGRADTQYF. In nucleotides, the CDR3 is TGTGCCAGCAGCTTCAGGGGGCGCGCAGATACGCAGTATTTT. Complete variable domain (other parts from reference TRBV5-4 and TRBJ2-3): ETGVTQSPTHLIKTRGQQVTLRCSSQSGHNTVSWYQQALGQGPQFIFQYYREEENGRGNFPPRFSGLQFPNYSSELNVNALELDDSALYLCASSFRGRADTQYFGPGTRLTVL.

A single count supports this clone. Within the sample, other DNA sequences also encode this same CDR3. V gene TRBV28 combines with J gene TRBJ2-7; no clear D. The V gene's germline CDR1 is MDHEN and CDR2 SYDVKM. CDR3 length equals 11 residues. The V gene lost 2 bases and the J gene lost 4 bases, with 3 bases spanning the gap. The CDR3 DNA sequence: TGTGCCAGCAGTTTACGGTACGAGCAGTACTTC. It is translated as CASSLRYEQYF.

V gene TRBV3-1 (or the pseudogene TRBV3-2) combines with J gene TRBJ1-2; a possible D gene is TRBD1 (5 bases). V lost 1 base, J lost 6 bases, and 12 bases lay in between. The CDR3 contains 14 residues. CDR1 is LGHDT and CDR2 is YNNKEL in the germline V gene (reference sequence). CDR3 coding DNA: TGTGCCAGCAGCCAAGCATGGGGCTCGAATGGCTACACCTTC. Translated, it gives CASSQAWGSNGYTF.

This clone was counted a few times. V gene TRBV6-1 combines with J gene TRBJ2-7; 12 bases line up with TRBD2. The CDR3 totals 16 residues. V lost 4 bases, J lost 4 bases, and 8 bases stayed unmatched. The V gene's germline CDR1 is MNHNS and CDR2 SASEGT. This chain's CDR3 is CASSGWTSGADYEQYF. The CDR3 region has the DNA TGTGCCAGCAGTGGGTGGACTAGCGGGGCAGATTACGAGCAGTACTTC.

V and J are TRBV19 and TRBJ2-1; TRBD2 agrees at 12 bases. Looked up from germline, CDR1 is LNHDA and CDR2 is SQIVND (reference sequence). The V and J ends lost 6 bases and 4 bases, in that order; junction bases with no gene match: 4. The CDR3 covers 15 residues. CDR3: CASSLGLAGYNEQFF. In DNA form, the CDR3 reads TGTGCCAGTAGCCTCGGACTAGCGGGATACAATGAGCAGTTCTTC.

The chain combines TRBV2 with TRBJ1-2, with D possibly being TRBD1 (6 bases). The CDR3 is 15 residues long. Trimming left V 7 bases short and J 7 bases short, with 22 bases between. Germline assignment: CDR1 SNHLY and CDR2 FYNNEI. Written as DNA, the CDR3 is TGTGCCAGCAAGGTTGGGGGGGCCGCGGGCCCTGGCTACACCTTC. This translates into CASKVGGAAGPGYTF.

J is TRBJ1-2 and V is TRBV28; 10 positions match TRBD1. V lost 5 bases, J lost 6 bases, and 9 bases stayed unmatched. Germline V gene data show CDR1 as MDHEN and CDR2 as SYDVKM. The length of the CDR3 is 15 residues. The CDR3 region has the DNA TGTGCCAGCAGTCCCGGGACAGGGGTGTTACATGGCTACACCTTC. Protein: CASSPGTGVLHGYTF.

The V gene is TRBV15, the J gene TRBJ2-7, with a weak D call TRBD1 (6 bases). Germline V gene lookup returns CDR1 LNHNV and CDR2 YYDKDF (reference sequence). CDR3 length: 17 amino acids. Trimming took 2 bases from V and 2 from J, leaving 19 bases between them. CDR3 bases: TGTGCCACCAGCAGACCCCCTGGACAGTCCCCCCCCTACGAGCAGTACTTC. It codes for CATSRPPGQSPPYEQYF.